Shown below are 23 T cell receptor beta chains from a single sample sequenced in a study of beta chain features in type 1 diabetes. Study conclusions and caveats: Shortening of TCRB CDR3s, moderate but significant, appeared in all four CD4+ subsets of Type 1 diabetes patients.

Their recognized antigens are unknown. Since all of the isolated RNA was reverse transcribed, expressed TCRB transcripts were what got sequenced. The method was immunoSEQ multiplex PCR; TCRdb's version includes in-frame clones alone and lacks a portion of them. The sample yields under 350,000 clones, 13% to 15% seen once. Sequencing used naive CD4+ T cells from blood. These receptors all come from a man younger than 45 with type 1 diabetes.

In regard to this clone: Other nucleotide sequences in the sample specify the same CDR3. The CDR3 loop reads CASSPRLAEETQYF. CDR3 coding DNA: TGTGCCAGCTCACCTCGGCTAGCGGAAGAGACCCAGTACTTC. The gene calls are TRBV18 and TRBJ2-5; 7 nucleotides line up with TRBD2. CDR3 length: 14 residues. Germline values: CDR1 KGHSH, CDR2 LQKENI. Trimming cost V 3 bases and J 3 bases; bases outside gene matches: 4.

This sequence joins TRBV7-9 and TRBJ2-1; 7 bases map to TRBD2. This CDR3 region has 12 residues. V lost 9 bases, J lost 5 bases, and 4 bases stayed unmatched. Germline CDR1 reads SEHNR; CDR2 reads FQNEAQ (reference sequence). CDR3 in amino acids: CARAGPDNEQFF. The CDR3 DNA reads TGTGCCAGAGCGGGGCCCGACAATGAGCAGTTCTTC.

J is TRBJ1-1 and V is TRBV27, with D hard to call. The length of the CDR3 is 13 residues. Germline values: CDR1 MNHEY, CDR2 SMNVEV (reference sequence). V gave up 6 bases and J gave up 0 bases, with 8 bases separating them. DNA for the CDR3: TGTGCCAGCAGCAGGAAAGTGAACACTGAAGCTTTCTTT. As protein: CASSRKVNTEAFF.

This clone came up a few times. The chain employs TRBV29-1 and TRBJ1-1, with unresolved D. V lost 1 base to trimming and J lost 0 bases, with 9 bases between them. CDR3 length equals 14 residues. Germline CDR1 and CDR2: SQVTM and ANQGSEA. In DNA form, the CDR3 reads TGCAGCGTTGAAGGCTTATACTTGAACACTGAAGCTTTCTTT. It yields the protein CSVEGLYLNTEAFF.

This clone was detected only a few times. This sequence joins TRBV7-2 and TRBJ2-1; 9 bases fit TRBD2. The CDR3 length is 17 residues. The germline V gene has CDR1 SGHTA and CDR2 FQGNSA. Trimming at V came to 2 bases and at J to 7 bases, leaving 12 bases not matched to a gene. CDR3 sequence reads: CASSLRVAGEGKNEQFF. As DNA, the CDR3 is TGTGCCAGCAGCTTAAGGGTAGCGGGAGAAGGTAAAAATGAGCAGTTCTTC.

This clone showed up just a few times. This chain connects TRBV5-1 to TRBJ2-7; D possibly corresponds to TRBD1 (5 bases). CDR3 size: 14 residues. The V and J ends lost 1 base and 5 bases respectively, with 13 bases between them. Germline V gives CDR1 SGHRS, CDR2 YFSETQ. This chain's CDR3 is CASSLQGIEDEQYF. The CDR3 DNA is TGCGCCAGCAGCTTGCAGGGCATAGAGGACGAGCAGTACTTC.

The gene calls are TRBV4-2 and TRBJ2-5, with 10 nucleotides matching TRBD2. The germline CDR1 and CDR2 sequences are LGHNA and YNFKEQ. CDR3 length equals 15 residues. V dropped 4 bases and J dropped 1; count of bases not matched to a gene: 3. CDR3 sequence: CASSRSGRVQETQYF. The CDR3 region has the DNA TGTGCCAGCAGCCGGAGCGGGAGGGTCCAAGAGACCCAGTACTTC.

In its sample, this clone was seen a few times. V and J are TRBV7-3 and TRBJ2-7; maybe TRBD1 (5 bases). Per germline, CDR1 SGHTA and CDR2 FQGTGA. This CDR3 has 13 amino acids. V was trimmed by 4 bases and J by 4 bases, leaving 11 bases between them. The CDR3 DNA is TGTGCCAGCAGCTCTCAAACAGGTTACGAGCAGTACTTC. Translated: CASSSQTGYEQYF. Based on the CDR3 plus reference TRBV7-3 and TRBJ2-7, the full variable domain is GAGVSQTPSNKVTEKGKYVELRCDPISGHTALYWYRQSLGQGPEFLIYFQGTGAADDSGLPNDRFFAVRPEGSVSTLKIQRTERGDSAVYLCASSSQTGYEQYFGPGTRLTVT.

This chain connects TRBV5-1 to TRBJ2-7; 7 nucleotides line up with TRBD1. This CDR3 contains 14 residues. Losses at the gene ends were 5 bases for V and 6 bases for J; bases not matched to a gene: 11. Germline loops: CDR1 SGHRS, CDR2 YFSETQ. CDR3 protein: CASSSGTADAEQYF. CDR3 DNA sequence: TGCGCCAGCAGTTCGGGGACAGCCGATGCCGAGCAGTACTTC.

The V gene is TRBV9, the J gene TRBJ1-3, with D tentatively TRBD1 (5 bases). Germline values: CDR1 SGDLS, CDR2 YYNGEE. The CDR3 sequence is 14 residues long. Trimming pared 3 bases from V and 4 bases from J, leaving 11 bases between. Written as DNA, the CDR3 is TGTGCCAGCAGCGCCAGCGGGGACGGAAACACCATATATTTT. This gives the protein CASSASGDGNTIYF.

This clone was seen a few times. V gene TRBV18 combines with J gene TRBJ1-4; D ambiguous. CDR1 and CDR2 (germline): KGHSH, LQKENI. The CDR3 spans 14 residues. The ends were cut back, 2 bases at V and 8 bases at J, with 12 bases in the middle. The CDR3 loop is CASSPNTATEKLFF. In nucleotides, the CDR3 is TGTGCCAGCTCACCAAATACAGCCACGGAAAAACTGTTTTTT.

V and J are TRBV5-1 and TRBJ2-1; D not certain. The CDR3 consists of 14 residues. V lost 5 bases and J 0 bases, leaving 9 bases between the germline ends. Looked up from germline, CDR1 is SGHRS and CDR2 is YFSETQ. CDR3 sequence: CASSLPSSYNEQFF. The CDR3, as DNA: TGCGCCAGCAGTCTTCCTAGCTCCTACAATGAGCAGTTCTTC.

The V gene is TRBV28, the J gene TRBJ2-1, with 9 bases fitting TRBD2. Germline V gene lookup returns CDR1 MDHEN and CDR2 SYDVKM. The CDR3 is 14 amino acids. V lost 4 bases and J lost 6; bases outside the gene matches: 4. CDR3 sequence reads: CASSWLAGPNEQFF. Written as DNA, the CDR3 is TGTGCCAGCAGTTGGCTAGCGGGGCCCAATGAGCAGTTCTTC.

This clone was counted a few times. The chain employs TRBV11-2 and TRBJ2-1, with D perhaps TRBD1 (6 bases). The germline V and J ends were trimmed by 6 bases and 5 bases, with 17 bases remaining between them. Germline V gene lookup returns CDR1 SGHAT and CDR2 FQNNGV. CDR3 size: 15 residues. The chain's CDR3 is CASRRIRDKHNEQFF. In DNA, the CDR3 is TGTGCCAGCAGGCGGATCCGGGACAAACACAATGAGCAGTTCTTC. Full variable domain (outside the CDR3, taken from reference TRBV11-2 and TRBJ2-1): EAGVAQSPRYKIIEKRQSVAFWCNPISGHATLYWYQQILGQGPKLLIQFQNNGVVDDSQLPKDRFSAERLKGVDSTLKIQPAKLEDSAVYLCASRRIRDKHNEQFFGPGTRLTVL.

The chain joins TRBV4-1 to TRBJ2-5; 8 bases align to TRBD1. With V trimmed by 7 bases and J by 4 bases, 11 bases remained unmatched. This CDR3 region has 15 residues. From germline, CDR1 is MGHRA and CDR2 YSYEKL. CDR3 coding DNA: TGCGCCAGCACCCGGACAGGGCGGCTAGGAGAGACCCAGTACTTC. Translation gives CASTRTGRLGETQYF.

In this sample, this clone turned up a few times. V is TRBV5-4 and J is TRBJ2-1; 9 positions agree with TRBD2. This CDR3 spans 16 amino acids. V lost 2 bases to trimming and J lost 5 bases; unmatched junction nucleotides: 8. Germline V lookup: CDR1 SGHNT, CDR2 YYREEE (reference sequence). CDR3 sequence (DNA): TGTGCCAGCAGCTTCGGCGGGAGGGCCGCCGACAATGAGCAGTTCTTC. Translation: CASSFGGRAADNEQFF.

The table lists this clone with a few counts. The V gene is TRBV6-6, the J gene TRBJ1-2; TRBD1 is a possible D gene (5 bases). V was shortened by 5 bases and J by 7 bases, with 11 bases between the two germline ends. The CDR3 is made up of 12 amino acids. CDR1 MNHNY and CDR2 SVGAGI come from the germline V gene (reference sequence). CDR3: CASSPVGGGYTF. CDR3 DNA: TGTGCCAGCAGTCCCGTGGGGGGTGGCTACACCTTC.

The rearrangement links TRBV29-1 to TRBJ2-5; tentative D call: TRBD1 (6 bases). With 4 bases removed from V and 6 bases from J, the gap between germline ends came to 18 bases. CDR1 and CDR2 from the germline V gene are SQVTM and ANQGSEA. The CDR3 covers 14 residues. In DNA, the CDR3 is TGCAGCGTTGCCCCTCTGCAGGGGTGGCAGACCCAGTACTTC. Translated: CSVAPLQGWQTQYF.

This clone was found many times. The V call is TRBV29-1, the J call TRBJ1-1, with D tentatively TRBD1 (5 bases). The V gene lost 6 bases and the J gene lost 1 base, with 15 bases spanning the gap. This CDR3 comprises 14 residues. Germline CDR1 reads SQVTM; CDR2 reads ANQGSEA. The CDR3 nucleotides are TGCAGCGTCAGAGGGGACTCTGAGAACACTGAAGCTTTCTTT. Amino acids: CSVRGDSENTEAFF.

There are a few counts of this clone. The chain joins TRBV9 to TRBJ2-3, with TRBD2 identical over 8 bases. There are 16 residues in the CDR3. V was clipped by 4 bases and J by 1 base; unmatched bases: 8. Looked up from germline, CDR1 is SGDLS and CDR2 is YYNGEE. The CDR3 sequence is CASSPGGAGGTDTQYF. The CDR3, as DNA: TGTGCCAGCAGCCCGGGGGGGGCGGGAGGCACAGATACGCAGTATTTT.

This clone was seen a handful of times. V and J are TRBV7-9 and TRBJ2-4; the match to TRBD1 covers 9 bases. With 6 bases clipped from V and 7 bases from J, the junction kept 10 bases outside the gene matches. This CDR3 spans 15 amino acids. Germline CDR1 SEHNR, CDR2 FQNEAQ (reference sequence). The CDR3 protein is CASSFDTGGWNIQYF. CDR3 coding DNA: TGTGCCAGCAGTTTCGATACAGGGGGCTGGAACATTCAGTACTTC.

This clone turned up a few times. CDR3: CASSLLATYEQYF. In DNA form, the CDR3 reads TGTGCCAGCAGCCTGCTAGCCACTTACGAGCAGTACTTC. This chain links TRBV7-9 with TRBJ2-7; a possible D gene is TRBD2 (5 bases). The CDR3 has 13 residues. The germline gives CDR1 SEHNR, CDR2 FQNEAQ (reference sequence). The V end was cut by 5 bases, the J end by 4 bases, with 12 bases between.

The chain joins TRBV27 to TRBJ1-2; possible D gene TRBD1, 6 bases. This CDR3 contains 14 residues. Germline V lookup: CDR1 MNHEY, CDR2 SMNVEV (reference sequence). V lost 4 bases and J lost 4, with 13 bases in between. This CDR3 reads CASSYSGALYGYTF. The CDR3 DNA sequence: TGTGCCAGCAGTTACTCAGGGGCGCTCTATGGCTACACCTTC.